These 10 T cell receptor beta chains originate from one sample sequenced in a study of CD8 T cells in Susac syndrome (dated by TCRdb to the late 2010s). The library was built by means of the immunoSEQ multiplex PCR assay. RNA was extracted with the RNeasy kit and about 0.5 to 1 ug was reverse transcribed using random hexamers. TCRdb trimmed public reads at Q25 via fastp, called clones via MiXCR and kept in-frame beta chains. Rows with a matching CDR3 protein are joined into one entry that keeps the most common DNA and genes. The sample yields about 80,000 distinct CDR3 sequences; approximately 94% were counted once. The top ten clones comprise about 0.3% of the sample. The sample was CD8+ T cells from PBMCs. The receptors originated from a human donor in good health.

This chain uses TRBV10-1 with TRBJ2-1; a weak D match, TRBD1 (5 bases). Germline loops: CDR1 WNHNN, CDR2 SYGVQD (reference sequence). The CDR3 loop spans 13 amino acids. Between the trimmed V and J ends, which lost 8 bases and 14 bases, there was a span of 22 bases. CDR3 protein: CASEAPRRLGEFF. Written as DNA, the CDR3 is TGCGCCAGCGAAGCTCCGCGTCGTTTAGGGGAGTTCTTC.

In this sample, this clonotype turned up once. J is TRBJ2-3 and V is TRBV5-1; 8 positions match TRBD1. Germline lookup yields CDR1 SGHRS and CDR2 YFSETQ. The CDR3 runs 15 residues. The V segment lost 4 bases and the J segment 4 bases; nucleotides outside the gene matches: 8. The chain's CDR3 is CASSLGQGTADTQYF. The CDR3 DNA reads TGCGCCAGCAGCCTAGGACAGGGAACAGCAGATACGCAGTATTTT.

The V gene is TRBV6-5, the J gene TRBJ1-4; D remains unclear. The CDR3 covers 12 residues. The V end lost 10 bases, the J end lost 5 bases, and 11 bases lay between the germline ends. From germline, CDR1 is MNHEY and CDR2 SVGAGI. CDR3 coding DNA: TGTGCCACTTACAGCTCAAATGAAAAACTGTTTTTT. Amino acid sequence: CATYSSNEKLFF.

V is TRBV7-2 and J is TRBJ2-7, with D possibly matching TRBD1 (6 bases). The CDR3 runs to 15 residues. V was cut by 1 base and J by 7 bases, with 17 bases left in between. Germline loops: CDR1 SGHTA, CDR2 FQGNSA. The CDR3 loop is CASSLEGTFSWEQYV. The DNA of the CDR3 is TGTGCCAGCAGCTTAGAGGGGACATTTTCGTGGGAGCAGTACGTC.

This sequence joins TRBV7-6 and TRBJ2-1, with D tentatively TRBD2 (5 bases). CDR3 size: 15 residues. The V gene lost 5 bases and the J gene lost 0 bases, with 11 bases spanning the gap. From germline, CDR1 is SGHVS and CDR2 FNYEAQ. CDR3 region: CASSPRGSSYNEQFF. CDR3 DNA sequence: TGTGCCAGCAGCCCCCGAGGGAGCTCCTACAATGAGCAGTTCTTC.

The chain employs TRBV9 and TRBJ2-7; either TRBD1 or TRBD2 may supply D (6 bases each). Germline V gives CDR1 SGDLS, CDR2 YYNGEE. Trimming removed 0 bases at V and 4 bases at J, with 20 bases between. The CDR3 is 17 residues long. The CDR3 region is CASSVGDSGARAYEQYF. The CDR3 coding sequence is TGTGCCAGCAGCGTAGGGGACTCAGGGGCGCGGGCGTACGAGCAGTACTTC.

This chain connects TRBV4-1 to TRBJ2-2; D unresolved. CDR3 length: 14 amino acids. Trimming stripped 0 bases from V and 5 bases from J, with 7 bases between. Germline CDR1 MGHRA, CDR2 YSYEKL. Here the CDR3 reads CASSQEMPTGELFF. The DNA for the CDR3 is TGCGCCAGCAGCCAAGAAATGCCAACCGGGGAGCTGTTTTTT.

The gene calls are TRBV6-2 or TRBV6-3 and TRBJ2-2; D is undetermined. CDR1 MNHEY and CDR2 SVGEGT come from the germline V gene. V lost 4 bases and J lost 6, with 12 bases in between. This CDR3 comprises 14 residues. The CDR3 region has the DNA TGTGCCAGCAGTTCTGACCTTGGACCCGGGGAGCTGTTTTTT. It encodes CASSSDLGPGELFF.

The V gene is TRBV13, the J gene TRBJ1-2; D perhaps matches TRBD1 (6 bases). CDR3 size: 15 residues. Per the germline V gene, CDR1 is PRHDT and CDR2 is FYEKMQ (reference sequence). Trimming took off 0 bases at V and 6 bases at J, with 14 bases between the two ends. The DNA for the CDR3 is TGTGCCAGCAGCTTAGGCTCGCAGGGGCTGGATGGCTACACCTTC. Amino acids: CASSLGSQGLDGYTF.

The CDR3 sequence: CASSQLSLDAGGWYNEQFF. The CDR3 DNA reads TGCGCCAGCAGCCAACTATCGTTGGACGCAGGGGGATGGTACAATGAGCAGTTCTTC. The rearrangement links TRBV4-1 to TRBJ2-1, with 7 bases that match TRBD1. Germline CDR1 is MGHRA and CDR2 is YSYEKL. V shed 2 bases, J shed 4 bases, and the junction held 17 bases outside the gene matches. The CDR3 is 19 residues long.